These 7 T cell receptor beta chains were sequenced from one sample in a study of T cell repertoires in cytomegalovirus infection. MiXCR, applied by TCRdb to the reads, yields one record per CDR3 protein. The profile shows some 600,000 distinct CDR3 sequences, 20% to 25% of them singletons. The sequencing input was CD8+ T cells from PBMCs. These receptors were obtained from a human donor in good health (CMV status not recorded). Some clones in this sample may be carry-over from other donors' samples.

Notes on this clonotype: In this CDR3 the conserved last residue, phenylalanine or tryptophan, is missing, so a read error is likely. The gene calls are TRBV6-2 or TRBV6-3 and TRBJ2-1, with 10 bases lining up with TRBD2. The CDR3 consists of 16 residues. The V gene's germline CDR1 is MNHEY and CDR2 SVGEGT. After removal of 2 bases from V and 10 bases from J, the junction contained 11 bases not matched to a gene. The CDR3 is CASSYPTSGEPEEQFL. The CDR3 DNA sequence: TGTGCCAGCAGTTACCCTACTAGCGGGGAGCCCGAAGAGCAGTTCTTA.

The chain combines TRBV7-9 with TRBJ2-2; D call uncertain. CDR1 SEHNR and CDR2 FQNEAQ come from the germline V gene (reference sequence). The V end was cut by 2 bases, the J end by 3 bases, with 13 bases between. The CDR3 runs 16 residues. DNA of the CDR3: TGTGCCAGCAGCTTACTTTCCGGACCAGACACCGGGGAGCTGTTTTTT. Translated: CASSLLSGPDTGELFF.

This CDR3 reads CASSLSYPGANVLTF. The CDR3, as DNA: TGTGCCAGCAGTTTAAGCTACCCTGGGGCCAACGTCCTGACTTTC. This chain connects TRBV27 to TRBJ2-6, with D hard to call. V gave up 2 bases and J gave up 2 bases, with 7 bases separating them. Germline-derived CDR1 and CDR2 are MNHEY and SMNVEV (reference sequence). This CDR3 region has 15 residues.

The sample holds a few counts of this clonotype. The chain employs TRBV29-1 and TRBJ1-2; 7 bases agree with TRBD1. The CDR3 extends over 14 amino acids. The V gene's germline CDR1 is SQVTM and CDR2 ANQGSEA. Germline trimming cut 2 bases from V and 3 bases from J; bases unmatched to any gene: 6. CDR3 loop: CSVERTGWDYGYTF. In DNA form, the CDR3 reads TGCAGCGTTGAAAGGACAGGCTGGGACTATGGCTACACCTTC.

This clonotype was observed at least ten times. This chain joins TRBV7-9 and TRBJ2-3; TRBD2 aligns across 7 bases. Germline V gene lookup returns CDR1 SEHNR and CDR2 FQNEAQ (reference sequence). The CDR3 is 21 residues long. V shed 4 bases and J 2 bases; nucleotides not matched to a gene: 24. This CDR3 reads CASSSRRPSGKSPGLTDTQYF. The CDR3 nucleotides read TGTGCCAGCAGCTCCAGGCGTCCTAGCGGAAAATCTCCGGGCCTCACAGATACGCAGTATTTT.

This clonotype has just a few counts. V gene TRBV12-3 or TRBV12-4 combines with J gene TRBJ2-7; D is tentatively TRBD1 or TRBD2 (5 bases each). The CDR3 extends over 15 amino acids. Trimming removed 4 bases at V and 0 bases at J, with 13 bases between. CDR3 sequence reads: CASSYGDGSSYEQYF. The CDR3 coding sequence is TGTGCCAGCAGTTACGGGGACGGAAGCTCCTACGAGCAGTACTTC.

The chain couples TRBV14 to TRBJ2-3; a weak D match, TRBD2 (6 bases). The CDR3 loop spans 15 amino acids. V was trimmed by 2 bases and J by 4 bases, leaving 13 bases between them. Per germline, CDR1 SGHDN and CDR2 FVKESK. As DNA, the CDR3 is TGTGCCAGCAGCCAAAATATGGGAGGCCCAGATACGCAGTATTTT. Translated, it gives CASSQNMGGPDTQYF.